In its sample, the clone carrying this T cell receptor (beta chain) is medium-sized. The antigen is unknown. In a library made to pick up alpha chains, this beta chain is a stray read with a size that means little. The presence of a unique molecular identifier marked each TCR cDNA molecule. TCRdb reprocessed the 5' RACE reads via MiXCR and lists one record per CDR3 protein. The table includes 5,500 to 8,500 distinct CDR3 sequences, less than 15% detected once. The germline CDR1 and CDR2 sequences are SGHTA and FQGNSA. The ends were cut back, 2 bases at V and 4 bases at J, with 15 bases in the middle. The CDR3 loop spans 16 amino acids. Time point denoted: sample taken at primary tumor resection. The 55 to 90 donors had untreated early-stage non-small cell lung cancer. Whole RNA from tumor, nontumor lung or frozen PBMC was sequenced unsorted. This record belongs to a study of spatial heterogeneity in lung cancer. Study context: Strong correlation was found between tumor-region TCR transcript counts and a T cell module score from matched bulk RNA-seq. Study-level results: Tumors with more nonsynonymous mutations had more expanded intratumoral alpha and beta TCRs.

The sequence derives from a male donor with early-stage non-small cell lung cancer. Sequencing used lung tumor tissue, obtained at surgery. This chain connects TRBV7-2 to TRBJ1-3; D is ambiguous. This chain's CDR3 is CASSLSHRPAGNTIYF. In DNA, the CDR3 is TGTGCCAGCAGCTTATCTCACCGCCCGGCGGGAAACACCATATATTTT.